A single sample gave rise to the 29 T cell receptor beta chains below, sequenced in a study of HIV-infected patients and healthy controls. TCRdb recomputed calls from the 5' RACE reads with MiXCR, one row per CDR3 protein. The table has 50,000 to 80,000 distinct CDR3 sequences, 15% to 20% seen once. What was sequenced was CD4+ T cells from blood. These receptors came from a human donor in good health.

This clonotype was detected ten times or more. The chain is built from TRBV7-2 and TRBJ1-6; D call uncertain. V dropped 3 bases and J dropped 7 bases, with 16 bases sitting between them. Germline V gives CDR1 SGHTA, CDR2 FQGNSA. The CDR3 has 16 amino acids. The CDR3 sequence is CASSFLGLSINSPLHF. Here the CDR3 DNA reads TGTGCCAGCAGCTTTCTTGGGCTTAGCATAAATTCACCCCTCCACTTT.

This clonotype appeared many times. This chain joins TRBV11-2 and TRBJ2-1; 8 bases match TRBD2. The CDR3 is made up of 15 amino acids. Germline V CDR1 and CDR2: SGHAT, FQNNGV. V lost 3 bases and J lost 10; bases outside the gene matches: 11. In DNA, the CDR3 is TGTGCCAGCAGCTTGACTAGCGATGGGAAAGGAGAGCAGTTCTTC. Protein: CASSLTSDGKGEQFF.

This clonotype was seen ten or more times. This chain connects TRBV10-1 to TRBJ2-1; no firm D call. The germline gives CDR1 WNHNN, CDR2 SYGVQD (reference sequence). This CDR3 has 13 amino acids. V was pared by 0 bases and J by 4 bases, with 4 bases between. CDR3 amino acids: CASSESLYNEQFF. CDR3 DNA sequence: TGCGCCAGCAGTGAGTCGCTGTACAATGAGCAGTTCTTC.

This clonotype was seen more than once but under ten times. J is TRBJ2-7 and V is TRBV4-1; D is ambiguous. This CDR3 has 15 amino acids. Trimming pared 1 base from V and 7 bases from J, leaving 17 bases between. The germline gives CDR1 MGHRA, CDR2 YSYEKL. CDR3 DNA: TGCGCCAGCAGCCAAGGACACGGCGGCGCTCATGAGCAGTACTTC. Protein: CASSQGHGGAHEQYF.

This clonotype was counted between two and nine times. V and J are TRBV7-9 and TRBJ2-2, with D tentatively TRBD1 or TRBD2 (5 bases each). Germline lookup yields CDR1 SEHNR and CDR2 FQNEAQ (reference sequence). Trimming removed 1 base at V and 6 bases at J, with 15 bases between. This CDR3 has 16 amino acids. In DNA, the CDR3 is TGTGCCAGCAGCTTAGATGCAGGACTGGGGGCCGGGGAGCTGTTTTTT. Translated, it gives CASSLDAGLGAGELFF.

There are many counts of this clonotype. J is TRBJ2-7 and V is TRBV20-1; a possible D gene is TRBD1 (5 bases). Trimming stripped 3 bases from V and 4 bases from J, with 19 bases between. The CDR3 sequence is 15 residues long. Germline V gives CDR1 DFQATT, CDR2 SNEGSKA (reference sequence). CDR3 sequence (DNA): TGCAGTGCTAGTGATAAGACAGTAGGTCCTTACGAGCAGTACTTC. Translating gives CSASDKTVGPYEQYF.

This sequence joins TRBV29-1 and TRBJ1-6, with 9 bases fitting TRBD1. The V and J ends lost 5 bases and 9 bases, in that order; junction bases with no gene match: 5. CDR3 length equals 13 residues. Germline assignment: CDR1 SQVTM and CDR2 ANQGSEA. The CDR3 nucleotides are TGCAGCGTTTGGGACAGGGCCGGTTCACCCCTCCACTTT. Residues: CSVWDRAGSPLHF.

The chain joins TRBV10-1 to TRBJ1-1; D may be TRBD1 (5 bases). The CDR3 spans 13 residues. Germline V lookup: CDR1 WNHNN, CDR2 SYGVQD (reference sequence). V was clipped by 3 bases and J by 4 bases, with 9 bases between them. This CDR3 reads CASSERGGTEAFF. DNA for the CDR3: TGCGCCAGCAGTGAACGGGGGGGCACTGAAGCTTTCTTT.

This clonotype was counted ten times or more. Germline is not matched at one junction end, which may reflect a read error. The gene calls are TRBV27 and TRBJ2-7; D remains unclear. The CDR3 runs to 15 residues. Germline V gene sequence: CDR1 MNHEY, CDR2 SMNVEV (reference sequence). CDR3 protein: CASSLSSSTSSEQYF. CDR3 in DNA: TGTGCCAGCAGTTTATCTAGCAGTACGTCCTCCGAGCAGTACTTC.

This clonotype was seen at least ten times. The chain has TRBV20-1 and TRBJ2-7; D is ambiguous. The CDR3 has 16 amino acids. Between the trimmed V and J ends, which lost 0 bases and 2 bases, there was a span of 17 bases. The germline V gene encodes CDR1 DFQATT and CDR2 SNEGSKA (reference sequence). CDR3 loop: CSARDQETSAPYEQYF. The CDR3 bases are TGCAGTGCTAGAGATCAGGAGACTTCAGCCCCCTACGAGCAGTACTTC.

This clonotype was observed many times. V is TRBV7-9 and J is TRBJ1-5; D unclear. Trimming took off 3 bases at V and 2 bases at J, with 5 bases between the two ends. CDR1 is SEHNR and CDR2 is FQNEAQ in the germline V gene (reference sequence). The length of the CDR3 is 13 residues. DNA for the CDR3: TGTGCCAGCAGCTTCCGGGGCAATCAGCCCCAGCATTTT. It encodes CASSFRGNQPQHF.

The table lists this clonotype with a few counts. The rearrangement uses TRBV7-8 and TRBJ2-1, with a weak D call TRBD2 (5 bases). The CDR3 is made up of 18 amino acids. V was cut by 2 bases and J by 3 bases, with 20 bases left in between. CDR1 and CDR2 (germline): SGHVS, FQNEAQ. CDR3 coding DNA: TGTGCCAGCAGCTTACCTTCGTGGCTGAAGAGGGACTACAATGAGCAGTTCTTC. It yields the protein CASSLPSWLKRDYNEQFF.

V and J are TRBV7-9 and TRBJ1-1, with D possibly being TRBD1 (5 bases). This CDR3 region has 14 residues. V was trimmed by 5 bases and J by 7 bases, leaving 17 bases between them. The germline gives CDR1 SEHNR, CDR2 FQNEAQ (reference sequence). The CDR3 here is CASSVTGTKIEAFF. The DNA of the CDR3 is TGTGCCAGCAGCGTGACCGGGACCAAGATTGAAGCTTTCTTT.

This clonotype has just a few counts. This rearrangement joins TRBV27 to TRBJ2-7; 7 bases align to TRBD1. After removal of 6 bases from V and 0 bases from J, the junction contained 11 bases not matched to a gene. CDR3 length: 16 amino acids. Germline V gene lookup returns CDR1 MNHEY and CDR2 SMNVEV (reference sequence). The chain's CDR3 is CASRPGQAVSSYEQYF. The CDR3 DNA sequence: TGTGCCAGCAGACCCGGACAGGCTGTAAGCTCCTACGAGCAGTACTTC.

This clonotype showed up just a few times. This sequence joins TRBV10-3 and TRBJ2-5; 14 bases agree with TRBD2. V was clipped by 5 bases and J by 1 base; unmatched bases: 9. CDR1 is ENHRY, CDR2 SYGVKD, per germline. This CDR3 contains 18 residues. The CDR3: CAISPRTSGGMGQETQYF. In DNA form, the CDR3 reads TGTGCCATCAGTCCACGGACTAGCGGGGGGATGGGCCAAGAGACCCAGTACTTC.

The genes are TRBV19 and TRBJ2-4; D is unresolved. The CDR3 is 12 amino acids. Per germline, CDR1 LNHDA and CDR2 SQIVND (reference sequence). V was pared by 5 bases and J by 6 bases, with 8 bases between. CDR3 coding DNA: TGTGCCAGTAGTGTCAACAGAAACATTCAGTACTTC. Protein: CASSVNRNIQYF.

Turning to this clonotype: This may stem from a read error, because a much larger clone lies one nucleotide away. V gene TRBV5-8 combines with J gene TRBJ2-4; possible D gene TRBD1, 6 bases. There are 13 residues in the CDR3. Germline V lookup: CDR1 SGHTS, CDR2 YDEGEE. The CDR3 loop reads CASGLGAPGEKYF. In DNA form, the CDR3 reads TGTGCCAGCGGCTTGGGGGCCCCGGGCGAGAAGTACTTC. The variable domain in full, with the rest retrieved from reference TRBV5-8 and TRBJ2-4, is EAGVTQSPTHLIKTRGQQATLRCSPISGHTSVYWYQQALGLGLQFLLWYDEGEERNRGNFPPRFSGRQFPNYSSELNVNALELEDSALYLCASGLGAPGEKYFGAGTRLSVL.

This clonotype was counted a few times. The chain carries TRBV29-1 and TRBJ2-3, with D perhaps TRBD2 (5 bases). The V and J ends lost 8 bases and 2 bases respectively, with 17 bases between them. This CDR3 comprises 14 residues. Looked up from germline, CDR1 is SQVTM and CDR2 is ANQGSEA. The DNA of the CDR3 is TGCAGCTATCAACCCGGCGGGTTCACAGATACGCAGTATTTT. Protein product: CSYQPGGFTDTQYF.

The chain couples TRBV7-2 to TRBJ2-3; the D is unclear. CDR1 SGHTA and CDR2 FQGNSA come from the germline V gene. Trimming removed 1 base at V and 4 bases at J, with 12 bases between. The CDR3 sequence is 15 residues long. CDR3 DNA sequence: TGTGCCAGCAGCTTAGGGAGATATAGCTCAGATACGCAGTATTTT. This translates into CASSLGRYSSDTQYF.

This clonotype was seen a few times. The chain employs TRBV9 and TRBJ2-7; D perhaps matches TRBD1 (7 bases). V shed 4 bases and J shed 3 bases, with 14 bases lying between them. The CDR3 is made up of 14 amino acids. The germline CDR1 and CDR2 sequences are SGDLS and YYNGEE. In DNA, the CDR3 is TGTGCCAGCAGCCCGCGGGACAGAAGCTACGAGCAGTACTTC. Protein: CASSPRDRSYEQYF.

For the CDR3, the DNA is TGTGCCAGCAGAGAAACTACGGACAGGGGGCGACTAGCCGCTGGCACAGATACGCAGTATTTT. Protein sequence: CASRETTDRGRLAAGTDTQYF. V is TRBV6-5 and J is TRBJ2-3; 11 positions agree with TRBD1. This CDR3 spans 21 amino acids. J was trimmed by 1 base and V by 6 bases; bases with no gene match: 21. Germline CDR1 reads MNHEY; CDR2 reads SVGAGI.

In regard to this clonotype: This may come from a read error, since a much larger clone is one base off. The CDR3 bases are TGTGCCGCCAAGCCCGGGACAGAAGGAGGCCACACCTTC. Encoded protein: CAAKPGTEGGHTF. The chain has TRBV10-3 and TRBJ1-2; 7 bases are a match to TRBD1. V gave up 11 bases and J gave up 12 bases; unmatched junction bases: 18. In germline, CDR1 is ENHRY, CDR2 SYGVKD. The CDR3 consists of 13 residues.

The chain is built from TRBV20-1 and TRBJ1-1; D gene unclear. Germline values: CDR1 DFQATT, CDR2 SNEGSKA (reference sequence). The CDR3 runs to 16 residues. Trimming took 1 base from V and 4 from J, leaving 19 bases between them. CDR3 DNA sequence: TGCAGTGCTAGAGGACGCGGGAAACAACAAGGCACTGAAGCTTTCTTT. It is translated as CSARGRGKQQGTEAFF.

The V and J genes are TRBV19 and TRBJ2-3; maybe TRBD2 (6 bases). Germline V lookup: CDR1 LNHDA, CDR2 SQIVND (reference sequence). With 7 bases removed from V and 2 bases from J, the gap between germline ends came to 16 bases. The CDR3 loop spans 15 amino acids. The CDR3 nucleotides are TGTGCCAGTACCGTCCGGGACTTATACACAGATACGCAGTATTTT. Translating gives CASTVRDLYTDTQYF.

This clonotype was detected only a few times. The chain couples TRBV7-6 to TRBJ2-3; TRBD2 agrees at 10 bases. V dropped 6 bases and J dropped 6; count of bases not matched to a gene: 9. The CDR3 has 15 residues. Per the germline V gene, CDR1 is SGHVS and CDR2 is FNYEAQ. Written as DNA, the CDR3 is TGTGCCAGCAGAGAGACTAGCGGGTCGTTGGATACGCAGTATTTT. Amino acids: CASRETSGSLDTQYF.

This clonotype was counted at least ten times. The gene calls are TRBV24-1 and TRBJ2-3, with 7 bases matching TRBD2. Germline CDR1 reads KGHDR; CDR2 reads SFDVKD. The J segment lost 3 bases and the V segment lost 4 bases, leaving 3 bases of the junction unmatched. This CDR3 spans 14 amino acids. CDR3 region: CATSEREPTDTQYF. CDR3 DNA sequence: TGTGCCACCAGTGAGCGGGAGCCTACAGATACGCAGTATTTT.

This clonotype came up a few times. One junction end does not reproduce the germline sequence, and a read error may be involved. DNA of the CDR3: TGTGCCAGCAGCCCCGGACAGGGAGCTCAAAGGGATTTT. It is translated as CASSPGQGAQRDF. The chain recombines TRBV7-9 with TRBJ1-4; 8 nucleotides match TRBD1. The CDR3 spans 13 residues. Germline V lookup: CDR1 SEHNR, CDR2 FQNEAQ (reference sequence).

This clonotype was seen more than once but under ten times. This chain connects TRBV5-4 to TRBJ2-1; 15 bases line up with TRBD2. The CDR3 has 17 amino acids. Germline loops: CDR1 SGHNT, CDR2 YYREEE (reference sequence). The V gene end was trimmed by 4 bases and the J gene end by 7 bases; junction bases not matched to a gene: 9. The CDR3 bases are TGTGCCAGCAGCCCGCCCTCCGGGACTAGCGGGAGGAATGAGCAGTTCTTC. Protein product: CASSPPSGTSGRNEQFF.

This clonotype was detected only a few times. The V call is TRBV5-6, the J call TRBJ2-3; D remains unclear. V lost 0 bases to trimming and J lost 2 bases, with 7 bases between them. This CDR3 has 14 residues. The germline CDR1 and CDR2 sequences are SGHDT and YYEEEE. For the CDR3, the DNA is TGTGCCAGCAGCTTGGGGCTCATCACAGATACGCAGTATTTT. Encoded protein: CASSLGLITDTQYF.